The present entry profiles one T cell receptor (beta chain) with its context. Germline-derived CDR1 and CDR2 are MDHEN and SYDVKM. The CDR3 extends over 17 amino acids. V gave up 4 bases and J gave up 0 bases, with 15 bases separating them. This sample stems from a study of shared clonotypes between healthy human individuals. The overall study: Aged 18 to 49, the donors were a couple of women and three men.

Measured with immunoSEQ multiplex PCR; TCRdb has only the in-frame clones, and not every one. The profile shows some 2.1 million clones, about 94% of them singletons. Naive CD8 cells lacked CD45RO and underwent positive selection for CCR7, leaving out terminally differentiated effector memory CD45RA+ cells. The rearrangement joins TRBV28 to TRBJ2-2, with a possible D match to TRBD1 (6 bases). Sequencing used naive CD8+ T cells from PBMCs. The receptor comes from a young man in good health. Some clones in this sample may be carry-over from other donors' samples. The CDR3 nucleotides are TGTGCCAGCAGTTCCACTGACAGGAGCCCGAACACCGGGGAGCTGTTTTTT. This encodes CASSSTDRSPNTGELFF. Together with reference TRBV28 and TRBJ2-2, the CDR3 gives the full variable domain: DVKVTQSSRYLVKRTGEKVFLECVQDMDHENMFWYRQDPGLGLRLIYFSYDVKMKEKGDIPEGYSVSREKKERFSLILESASTNQTSMYLCASSSTDRSPNTGELFFGEGSRLTVL.